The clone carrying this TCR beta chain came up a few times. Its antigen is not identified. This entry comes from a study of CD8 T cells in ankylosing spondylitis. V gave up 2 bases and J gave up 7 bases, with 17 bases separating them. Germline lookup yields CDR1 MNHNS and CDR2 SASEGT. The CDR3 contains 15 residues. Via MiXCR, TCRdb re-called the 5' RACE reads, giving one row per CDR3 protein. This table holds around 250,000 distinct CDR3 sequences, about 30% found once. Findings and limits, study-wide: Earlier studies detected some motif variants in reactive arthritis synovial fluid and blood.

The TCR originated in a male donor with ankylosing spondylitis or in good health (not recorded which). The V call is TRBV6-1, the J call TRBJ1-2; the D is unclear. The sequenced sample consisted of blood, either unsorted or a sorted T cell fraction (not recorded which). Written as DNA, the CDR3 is TGTGCCAGCAGTGAATTTGAGGTAGAGCTGAGTGGCTACACCTTC. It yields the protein CASSEFEVELSGYTF.